Below are 9 T cell receptor beta chains sequenced from a single sample in a study of T cells in lung cancer brain metastases. Profiling relied on immunoSEQ multiplex PCR, and the TCRdb table lists in-frame clones only, not all of them. The sample lists 2,300 or so clones; about nine tenths were seen once. The sample consisted of tumor tissue from the primary lung tumor. These receptors were obtained from a man aged 65-85 years with non-small cell lung cancer.

The rearrangement uses TRBV28 and TRBJ1-5; D is perhaps TRBD1 (6 bases). The V gene's germline CDR1 is MDHEN and CDR2 SYDVKM. CDR3 length: 15 residues. V was cut by 6 bases and J by 3 bases, with 15 bases left in between. Written as DNA, the CDR3 is TGTGCCAGCAGGTCCCCGCGGACAGTCAATCAGCCCCAGCATTTT. Encoded protein: CASRSPRTVNQPQHF. Full variable domain (remainder filled in from reference TRBV28 and TRBJ1-5): DVKVTQSSRYLVKRTGEKVFLECVQDMDHENMFWYRQDPGLGLRLIYFSYDVKMKEKGDIPEGYSVSREKKERFSLILESASTNQTSMYLCASRSPRTVNQPQHFGDGTRLSIL.

The V call is TRBV4-2, the J call TRBJ2-5; either TRBD1 or TRBD2 may supply D (7 bases each). Germline loops: CDR1 LGHNA, CDR2 YNFKEQ. This CDR3 comprises 14 residues. Trimming took off 1 base at V and 5 bases at J, with 11 bases between the two ends. CDR3 protein: CASSQGQGGETQYF. The CDR3 DNA is TGTGCCAGCAGCCAAGGACAGGGAGGGGAGACCCAGTACTTC.

CDR3 sequence reads: CAGSTRTGGANGYTF. The CDR3 DNA reads TGTGCCGGGTCTACTAGGACAGGGGGCGCAAATGGCTACACCTTC. The rearrangement joins TRBV2 to TRBJ1-2; 11 bases line up with TRBD1. From germline, CDR1 is SNHLY and CDR2 FYNNEI. The CDR3 consists of 15 residues. Unmatched junction bases numbered 14, after V lost 11 bases and J lost 6 bases.

The V gene is TRBV27, the J gene TRBJ1-4, with D uncertain. The V and J ends lost 4 bases and 0 bases respectively, with 9 bases between them. CDR1 and CDR2 (germline): MNHEY, SMNVEV (reference sequence). This CDR3 is 15 amino acids long. DNA for the CDR3: TGTGCCAGCAGTTCCGGACGGGCAACTAATGAAAAACTGTTTTTT. This encodes CASSSGRATNEKLFF.

The DNA of the CDR3 is TGTGCCAGCAGCTTGGGGCTAGCCTCCTACAATGAGCAGTTCTTC. It codes for CASSLGLASYNEQFF. This chain joins TRBV5-8 and TRBJ2-1, with a tentative D call TRBD2 (5 bases). CDR3 length: 15 residues. V lost 0 bases to trimming and J lost 0 bases, with 7 bases between them. The germline CDR1 and CDR2 sequences are SGHTS and YDEGEE.

A single count supports this clone. V usage is TRBV9 and J usage is TRBJ2-3; 8 bases are a match to TRBD2. The CDR3 runs to 16 residues. Germline CDR1 SGDLS, CDR2 YYNGEE. The trim removed 4 bases at V and 1 base at J, leaving 8 bases unmatched. The CDR3 sequence: CASSTHGGGGTDTQYF. The CDR3 DNA reads TGTGCCAGCAGCACACACGGGGGGGGTGGCACAGATACGCAGTATTTT.

The chain joins TRBV4-1 to TRBJ2-5; D call uncertain. The closer fit of TRBJ2-7 to the DNA end suggests the J call may be wrong. This CDR3 spans 14 amino acids. Germline loops: CDR1 MGHRA, CDR2 YSYEKL. Here the CDR3 reads CASSQDKGIYEQYF. CDR3 in DNA: TGCGCCAGCAGCCAAGATAAGGGTATCTACGAGCAGTACTTC.

This clone was seen a single time. The chain is built from TRBV14 and TRBJ2-2, with TRBD2 as a possible D gene (6 bases). CDR1 is SGHDN, CDR2 FVKESK, per germline. V dropped 8 bases and J dropped 8 bases, with 18 bases sitting between them. This CDR3 has 14 residues. DNA for the CDR3: TGTGCCAGCGCCCGAGAGCCGGGAGCTGGGGAGCTGTTTTTT. It yields the protein CASAREPGAGELFF.

V usage is TRBV30 and J usage is TRBJ2-5; 10 bases are a match to TRBD1. The V segment lost 0 bases and the J segment 4 bases; nucleotides outside the gene matches: 5. In germline, CDR1 is GTSNPN, CDR2 SVGIG (reference sequence). This CDR3 has 15 amino acids. CDR3 sequence: CAWSVGTGERETQYF. CDR3 coding DNA: TGTGCCTGGAGTGTAGGGACAGGGGAGAGAGAGACCCAGTACTTC.